This TCR beta chain was profiled in a study of neoadjuvant anti-PD-1 for oral cavity cancer. Germline CDR1 and CDR2: SNHLY and FYNNEI. The length of the CDR3 is 13 residues. Trimming shortened V by 5 bases and J by 3 bases, and 11 bases separated the two germline ends. Clones were read by immunoSEQ multiplex PCR, and TCRdb kept only the in-frame ones, dropping some. The table has approximately 15,000 clones, approximately 74% seen once; the top ten hold 2.5% to 3.5%. Time point of the sample: after neoadjuvant nivolumab, at surgical resection. This receptor was taken from a person aged 40 to 85 with oral cavity squamous cell carcinoma. The sequencing here drew on PBMCs, taken after nivolumab (anti-PD-1) treatment. J is TRBJ2-7 and V is TRBV2; no firm D call. CDR3 amino acids: CASSKSEIYEQYF. The CDR3 nucleotides read TGTGCCAGCAGTAAATCTGAAATCTACGAGCAGTACTTC.